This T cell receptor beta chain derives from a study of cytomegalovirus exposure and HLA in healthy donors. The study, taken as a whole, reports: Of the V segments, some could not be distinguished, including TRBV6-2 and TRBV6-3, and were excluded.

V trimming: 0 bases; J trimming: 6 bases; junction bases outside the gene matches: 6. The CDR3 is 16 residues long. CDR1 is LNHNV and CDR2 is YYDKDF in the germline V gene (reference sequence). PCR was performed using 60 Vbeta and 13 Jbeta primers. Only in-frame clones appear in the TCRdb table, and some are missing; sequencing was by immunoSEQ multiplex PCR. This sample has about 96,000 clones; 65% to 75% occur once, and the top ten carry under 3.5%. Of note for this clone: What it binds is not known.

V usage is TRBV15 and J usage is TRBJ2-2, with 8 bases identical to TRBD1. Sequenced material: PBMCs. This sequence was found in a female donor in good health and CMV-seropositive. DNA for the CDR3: TGTGCCACCAGCAGAGAGAGGACAGGGAATTCCGGGGAGCTGTTTTTT. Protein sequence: CATSRERTGNSGELFF.